The 22 T cell receptor beta chains below all came from one sample that was sequenced in a study of blood T cell repertoires in COVID-19. The repertoire was sequenced with immunoSEQ multiplex PCR; TCRdb's copy has only in-frame clones and lacks some. The data contain fewer than 250,000 clones, less than 90% of them singletons. The sample consisted of peripheral blood. The receptors shown here come from a man in his forties or fifties with acute or convalescent COVID-19.

The chain couples TRBV4-2 to TRBJ2-1; TRBD2 matches at 9 bases. Germline V gene lookup returns CDR1 LGHNA and CDR2 YNFKEQ. This CDR3 is built from 15 residues. Germline trimming cut 7 bases from V and 5 bases from J; bases unmatched to any gene: 9. CDR3 sequence (DNA): TGTGCCAGCACCTTAGGGGTAGCGGGAGACAATGAGCAGTTCTTC. It yields the protein CASTLGVAGDNEQFF.

This chain connects TRBV18 to TRBJ2-3; D may be TRBD1 (6 bases). CDR1 is KGHSH and CDR2 is LQKENI in the germline V gene. V shed 6 bases and J shed 2 bases, with 15 bases lying between them. The CDR3 extends over 15 amino acids. Here the CDR3 DNA reads TGTGCCAGCTCTCGAAGGGGACACTACACAGATACGCAGTATTTT. Its translation: CASSRRGHYTDTQYF.

V gene TRBV5-5 combines with J gene TRBJ1-3, with no clear D. The CDR3 sequence is 15 residues long. Germline lookup yields CDR1 SGHKS and CDR2 YYEKEE (reference sequence). V shed 0 bases and J shed 1 base, with 8 bases lying between them. The CDR3 is CASSLGGVSGNTIYF. The CDR3 coding sequence is TGTGCCAGCAGCTTGGGAGGCGTATCTGGAAACACCATATATTTT.

The V call is TRBV4-1, the J call TRBJ1-1, with a weak D call TRBD1 (6 bases). V lost 0 bases to trimming and J lost 3 bases, with 20 bases between them. The CDR3 runs to 18 residues. Germline V gene sequence: CDR1 MGHRA, CDR2 YSYEKL. CDR3 in DNA: TGCGCCAGCAGCCAAGATTTTACCCCAGGGGAGCCAGACACTGAAGCTTTCTTT. It yields the protein CASSQDFTPGEPDTEAFF.

This chain links TRBV7-9 with TRBJ2-5; TRBD1 matches at 8 bases. V shed 4 bases, J shed 3 bases, and the junction held 4 bases outside the gene matches. The CDR3 consists of 14 residues. From germline, CDR1 is SEHNR and CDR2 FQNEAQ (reference sequence). The CDR3 region is CASSSTGGKETQYF. As DNA, the CDR3 is TGTGCCAGCAGCTCAACAGGGGGAAAAGAGACCCAGTACTTC.

The V and J genes are TRBV10-3 and TRBJ2-7; 8 bases agree with TRBD1. V lost 5 bases to trimming and J lost 1 base; unmatched junction nucleotides: 7. From germline, CDR1 is ENHRY and CDR2 SYGVKD. The CDR3 contains 15 residues. This chain's CDR3 is CAISRYRGESYEQYF. Written as DNA, the CDR3 is TGTGCCATCAGTCGCTACAGGGGGGAGTCCTACGAGCAGTACTTC.

The rearrangement uses TRBV4-1 and TRBJ1-2, with D tentatively TRBD1 (6 bases). CDR3 length equals 15 residues. Germline assignment: CDR1 MGHRA and CDR2 YSYEKL. V lost 1 base and J 8 bases, leaving 17 bases between the germline ends. The CDR3 protein is CASSQARDRPWGYTF. The CDR3 DNA is TGCGCCAGCAGCCAAGCCCGAGACAGGCCCTGGGGCTACACCTTC.

The chain links TRBV28 to TRBJ1-5; 9 bases match TRBD1. V shed 7 bases, J shed 6 bases, and the junction held 4 bases outside the gene matches. The germline gives CDR1 MDHEN, CDR2 SYDVKM. The CDR3 covers 13 residues. The CDR3 DNA follows: TGTGCCAGCAACACAGGGGGCAGTCAGCCCCAGCATTTT. Its protein is CASNTGGSQPQHF.

The V gene is TRBV7-9, the J gene TRBJ1-1; D call uncertain. The CDR3 is 13 amino acids. Germline CDR1 SEHNR, CDR2 FQNEAQ (reference sequence). Trimming cost V 6 bases and J 1 base, with 9 bases left between them. The CDR3 nucleotides are TGTGCCAGCAGGGATACAGAGAACACTGAAGCTTTCTTT. This translates into CASRDTENTEAFF.

Only one count was recorded for this clone. The gene calls are TRBV28 and TRBJ2-1; 7 nucleotides agree with TRBD1. Germline V gene sequence: CDR1 MDHEN, CDR2 SYDVKM. With 6 bases clipped from V and 2 bases from J, the junction kept 7 bases outside the gene matches. The CDR3 spans 15 residues. CDR3 residues: CASSKDRVAYNEQFF. The CDR3 DNA sequence: TGTGCCAGCAGCAAAGACAGGGTCGCCTACAATGAGCAGTTCTTC.

V usage is TRBV2 and J usage is TRBJ2-7, with 9 bases that match TRBD1. V dropped 4 bases and J dropped 6; count of bases not matched to a gene: 7. Germline V CDR1 and CDR2: SNHLY, FYNNEI. This CDR3 contains 14 residues. CDR3: CASSVRQGGREQYF. CDR3 bases: TGTGCCAGCAGTGTCCGACAGGGGGGTCGCGAGCAGTACTTC.

The chain recombines TRBV30 with TRBJ2-1; D is possibly TRBD1 (6 bases). The CDR3 length is 14 residues. Trimming pared 2 bases from V and 6 bases from J, leaving 14 bases between. Germline V gene data show CDR1 as GTSNPN and CDR2 as SVGIG (reference sequence). CDR3 sequence (DNA): TGTGCCTGGAGTTGGGACATCCGGCCCAATGAGCAGTTCTTC. Translated: CAWSWDIRPNEQFF.

The chain is built from TRBV5-1 and TRBJ1-1, with TRBD1 identical over 7 bases. The CDR3 sequence is 15 residues long. Trimming took 0 bases from V and 4 from J; bases not matched to a gene: 6. In germline, CDR1 is SGHRS, CDR2 YFSETQ. The CDR3 spells CASSLEGQGVTEAFF. CDR3 bases: TGCGCCAGCAGCTTGGAGGGCCAGGGGGTCACTGAAGCTTTCTTT.

This chain links TRBV11-2 with TRBJ2-4; 8 bases are a match to TRBD1. V shed 5 bases and J 15 bases; nucleotides not matched to a gene: 9. The CDR3 is 12 residues long. Germline V gene lookup returns CDR1 SGHAT and CDR2 FQNNGV. The CDR3 sequence: CASSRGTGLSYF. CDR3 in DNA: TGTGCCAGCAGCCGAGGGACAGGCCTTTCGTACTTC.

In DNA, the CDR3 is TGCAGCGCCAAACGGACTAGCGGGTTATTAAGGGTCGCAGATACGCAGTATTTT. Protein product: CSAKRTSGLLRVADTQYF. The genes are TRBV29-1 and TRBJ2-3, with 11 bases matching TRBD2. J was trimmed by 4 bases and V by 7 bases; bases with no gene match: 19. From germline, CDR1 is SQVTM and CDR2 ANQGSEA. The CDR3 sequence is 18 residues long.

This clone was counted a single time. The chain couples TRBV3-1 (or the pseudogene TRBV3-2) to TRBJ2-3, with 10 bases identical to TRBD2. V was pared by 4 bases and J by 4 bases, with 5 bases of the junction left unmatched. Germline V lookup: CDR1 LGHDT, CDR2 YNNKEL (reference sequence). The CDR3 loop spans 15 amino acids. CDR3 in DNA: TGTGCCAGCAGCCGCAGCGGGGGGGCCCCAGATACGCAGTATTTT. It translates to CASSRSGGAPDTQYF.

The chain recombines TRBV19 with TRBJ1-4; D perhaps matches TRBD1 (6 bases). Germline V lookup: CDR1 LNHDA, CDR2 SQIVND (reference sequence). V lost 9 bases to trimming and J lost 5 bases, with 16 bases between them. The CDR3 is 14 residues long. Here the CDR3 DNA reads TGTGCCAGGGCACCAGGGGTACCGAATGAAAAACTGTTTTTT. This translates into CARAPGVPNEKLFF.

The chain combines TRBV9 with TRBJ2-1, with 8 bases fitting TRBD2. Trimming cost V 3 bases and J 9 bases; bases outside gene matches: 11. This CDR3 region has 15 residues. Looked up from germline, CDR1 is SGDLS and CDR2 is YYNGEE. CDR3 region: CASSAEVSGSFEQFF. CDR3 coding DNA: TGTGCCAGCAGCGCCGAGGTCAGCGGGAGCTTTGAGCAGTTCTTC.

The rearrangement links TRBV4-1 to TRBJ2-7; possibly TRBD2 for D (7 bases). The CDR3 consists of 13 residues. Germline CDR1 reads MGHRA; CDR2 reads YSYEKL. V shed 8 bases and J shed 4 bases, with 15 bases lying between them. CDR3 loop: CASSKGGPYEQYF. CDR3 DNA: TGCGCCAGCTCCAAGGGGGGGCCGTACGAGCAGTACTTC.

The chain combines TRBV20-1 with TRBJ2-1, with D tentatively TRBD2 (5 bases). Germline CDR1 and CDR2: DFQATT and SNEGSKA (reference sequence). Between the trimmed V and J ends, which lost 1 base and 10 bases, there was a span of 8 bases. The CDR3 length is 11 residues. CDR3 sequence (DNA): TGCAGTGCTAGAGCAAGGGAGGAGCAGTTCTTC. Its protein product is CSARAREEQFF.

V gene TRBV5-4 combines with J gene TRBJ1-2, with D tentatively TRBD1 (5 bases). Germline values: CDR1 SGHNT, CDR2 YYREEE (reference sequence). This CDR3 comprises 15 residues. V was cut by 4 bases and J by 4 bases, with 17 bases left in between. The CDR3 coding sequence is TGTGCCAGCAGCAAGGACAACTATCCCCTCTATGGCTACACCTTC. This codes for CASSKDNYPLYGYTF.

V is TRBV6-5 and J is TRBJ2-7; TRBD1 matches at 9 bases. This CDR3 comprises 15 residues. Trimming at V came to 4 bases and at J to 3 bases, leaving 7 bases not matched to a gene. Germline V gene data show CDR1 as MNHEY and CDR2 as SVGAGI. The CDR3 DNA reads TGTGCCAGCAGTTTCCGGACAGGGGTTTTCTACGAGCAGTACTTC. This translates into CASSFRTGVFYEQYF.